The rows below give T cell receptor beta chains drawn from one sample of a study of pediatric ulcerative colitis. Some clones are missing from TCRdb's copy, which holds only in-frame ones; the method was immunoSEQ multiplex PCR. Of some 9,100 clones listed, approximately 88% were seen once; the top ten hold around 7%. Specimen: blood. The receptors here all came from a girl between 5 and 17 years old with moderate ulcerative colitis. CDR3s include the opening cysteine and the closing phenylalanine or tryptophan. A D gene is named only where the DNA matches it firmly. Size is stated for part of the rows, as once, few or many counts, or as a class when the clone is expanded.

V	size	D	J	DNA	CDR3
TRBV5-4	-	-	TRBJ1-4	TGTGCCAGCAGCTTGGGAGGGTCGGGGAGTGAAAAACTGTTTTTT	CASSLGGSGSEKLFF
TRBV7-8	-	-	TRBJ2-1	TGTGCCAGTGTCACAGGGCCGACCTACAATGAGCAGTTCTTC	CASVTGPTYNEQFF
TRBV11-2	-	TRBD2	TRBJ2-1	TGTGCCAGCAGCTTGAGGGCGGGAGGCTTCTCCTACAATGAGCAGTTCTTC	CASSLRAGGFSYNEQFF
TRBV6-1	-	-	TRBJ1-1	TGTGCCAGCATCCCGGCCAGGGGCACTGAAGCTTTCTTT	CASIPARGTEAFF
TRBV9	-	-	TRBJ2-4	TGTGCCAGCAGCGTAGGAGGGGCGGGAATGAACATTCAGTACTTC	CASSVGGAGMNIQYF
TRBV6-1	-	-	TRBJ2-7	TGTGCCAGCAGTGAATCGGGCCAGCTCTGGTACTTC	CASSESGQLWYF
TRBV7-8	once	-	TRBJ2-3	TGTGCCAGCAGCTTAGTGGGACCAACAGATACGCAGTATTTT	CASSLVGPTDTQYF
TRBV15	-	-	TRBJ1-3	TGTGCCACCAGCAGGGCGTTGGGAAACACCATATATTTT	CATSRALGNTIYF
TRBV29-1	-	-	TRBJ1-5	TGCAGCGTTGCGGAGAATAGCAATCAGCCCCAGCATTTT	CSVAENSNQPQHF
TRBV27	-	-	TRBJ1-3	TGTGCCAGCAGTTTATCACCTAGGCATTCAAACTCTGGAAACACCATATATTTT	CASSLSPRHSNSGNTIYF
TRBV6-1	-	-	TRBJ1-5	TGTGCCAGCAGTGATTACAAAGGGGTCAATCAGCCCCAGCATTTT	CASSDYKGVNQPQHF
TRBV7-2	-	-	TRBJ2-1	TGTGCCAGCAGCCCCGGGTGGGGGTACTATGAGCAGTTCTTC	CASSPGWGYYEQFF
TRBV4-1	-	TRBD2	TRBJ2-5	TGCGCCAGCAGCCAAGACAGGACTAGACGGATAGAGACCCAGTACTTC	CASSQDRTRRIETQYF
TRBV4-2	-	-	TRBJ2-7	TGTGCCAGCAGCCAAGATGGGGGCAGGCCCTCCTACGAGCAGTACTTC	CASSQDGGRPSYEQYF
TRBV10-2	-	TRBD1	TRBJ1-1	TGCGCCAGCAGAACGGGACAGGTCAACACTGAAGCTTTCTTT	CASRTGQVNTEAFF
TRBV7-9	-	TRBD1	TRBJ1-2	TGTGCCAGCAGCGTGGGACAGGCATTAAATAACTATGGCTACACCTTC	CASSVGQALNNYGYTF
TRBV6-6	-	-	TRBJ2-3	TGTGCCAGCAGCCTCGCAATACTTACTAGCACAGATACGCAGTATTTT	CASSLAILTSTDTQYF
TRBV5-1	-	-	TRBJ1-4	TGCGCCAGCAGCTTGATAACTAATGAAAAACTGTTTTTT	CASSLITNEKLFF
TRBV28	-	TRBD1	TRBJ1-1	TGTGCCAGCAGTTTAGGGGCAGGGGGGTTATACACTGAAGCTTTCTTT	CASSLGAGGLYTEAFF
TRBV9	-	-	TRBJ2-5	TGTGCCAGCATCCCCGACCGGGACGGACAAGAGACCCAGTACTTC	CASIPDRDGQETQYF
TRBV9	-	-	TRBJ2-1	TGTGCCAGCAGCGTAGGTACTGCCGGCGGGCATGAGCAGTTCTTC	CASSVGTAGGHEQFF
TRBV29-1	-	-	TRBJ1-1	TGCAGCGTTGCTTTACAGCTCAACACTGAAGCTTTCTTT	CSVALQLNTEAFF
TRBV6-5	-	TRBD2	TRBJ2-1	TGTGCCAGCAGTTACGGGACTAGCGGATACAATGAGCAGTTCTTC	CASSYGTSGYNEQFF
TRBV29-1	-	TRBD1	TRBJ2-7	TGCAGCGTTGAACGTGGACAGGGGTACGAGCAGTACTTC	CSVERGQGYEQYF
TRBV4-1	-	TRBD2	TRBJ2-3	TGCGCCAGCAGCCAAGATCCTAGCGGGAGGGTAGATACGCAGTATTTT	CASSQDPSGRVDTQYF
TRBV7-9	-	TRBD2	TRBJ2-5	TGTGCCAGCAGCACAGGGACTAGCGGGGACCAGTACTTC	CASSTGTSGDQYF
TRBV9	-	TRBD2	TRBJ2-2	TGTGCCAGCAGCGGGCGACTAGCGGACAACACCGGGGAGCTGTTTTTT	CASSGRLADNTGELFF
TRBV11-2	-	TRBD2	TRBJ2-1	TGTGCCAGCAACTTACCCGGGGGGGCCACTGAGCAGTTCTTC	CASNLPGGATEQFF
TRBV9	-	-	TRBJ2-7	TGTGCCAGCAGCGTAGGGGCAGGGAAGAACGAGCAGTACTTC	CASSVGAGKNEQYF
TRBV21-1	-	-	TRBJ2-1	TGTGCCAGCAGCAAAGAGGAGTTCCATGAGCAGTTCTTC	CASSKEEFHEQFF
TRBV7-3	-	-	TRBJ1-1	TGTGCCAGCAGCTTCCAGGGATCGAACACTGAAGCTTTCTTT	CASSFQGSNTEAFF
TRBV9	-	TRBD1	TRBJ2-5	TGTGCCAGCAGCGTAGACAGGGGCAGGGAGACCCAGTACTTC	CASSVDRGRETQYF
TRBV27	-	-	TRBJ1-2	TGTGCCAGCAGTTTATCAGGGACTTATGGCTACACCTTC	CASSLSGTYGYTF
TRBV28	-	TRBD2	TRBJ2-3	TGTGCCAGCAGAGCACCACTAGCGGGAGTTCGTGGTACGCAGTATTTT	CASRAPLAGVRGTQYF
TRBV5-1	-	-	TRBJ1-3	TGCGCCAGCAGCCCCGGGCCCGGGCGGAACACCATATATTTT	CASSPGPGRNTIYF
TRBV2	-	TRBD2	TRBJ2-5	TGTGCCAGCAGTGACGGAGCGGGGGCTCCCCAAGAGACCCAGTACTTC	CASSDGAGAPQETQYF
TRBV15	-	-	TRBJ2-2	TGTGCCACCGGGACGAGAGTGAACACCGGGGAGCTGTTTTTT	CATGTRVNTGELFF
TRBV5-1	-	-	TRBJ1-1	TGCGCCAGCAGCTTCACCAGGGGTTACACTGAAGCTTTCTTT	CASSFTRGYTEAFF
TRBV15	-	-	TRBJ2-7	TGTGCCACCAGCAGAGATAGGAGATACGAGCAGTACTTC	CATSRDRRYEQYF
TRBV4-2	large	-	TRBJ2-1	TGTGCCAGCAGCCAAGGAAGTACAAATGAGCAGTTCTTC	CASSQGSTNEQFF
TRBV7-3	-	-	TRBJ2-1	TGTGCCAGCAGCTTAAGTGCGCTTTACCGAGTTAGTTATGAGCAGTTCTTC	CASSLSALYRVSYEQFF
TRBV11-2	-	TRBD1	TRBJ2-1	TGTGCCAGCAGCCATGGGGGGACAGGGGTTTACAATGAGCAGTTCTTC	CASSHGGTGVYNEQFF